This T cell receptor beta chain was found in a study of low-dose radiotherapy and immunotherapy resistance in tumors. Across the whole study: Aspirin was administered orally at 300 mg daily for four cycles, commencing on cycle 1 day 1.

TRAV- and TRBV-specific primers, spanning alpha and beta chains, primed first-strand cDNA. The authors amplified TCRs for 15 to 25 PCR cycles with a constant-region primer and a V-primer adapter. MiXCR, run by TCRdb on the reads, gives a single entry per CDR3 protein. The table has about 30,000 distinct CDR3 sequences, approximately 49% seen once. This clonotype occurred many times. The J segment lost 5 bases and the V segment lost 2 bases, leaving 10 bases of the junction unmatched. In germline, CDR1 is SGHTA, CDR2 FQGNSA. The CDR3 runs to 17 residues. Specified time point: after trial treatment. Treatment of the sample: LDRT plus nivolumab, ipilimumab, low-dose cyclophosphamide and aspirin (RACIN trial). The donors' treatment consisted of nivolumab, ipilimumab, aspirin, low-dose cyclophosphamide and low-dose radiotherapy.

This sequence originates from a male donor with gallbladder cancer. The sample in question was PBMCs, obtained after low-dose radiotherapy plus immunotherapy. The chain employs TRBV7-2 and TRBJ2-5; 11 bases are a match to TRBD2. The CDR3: CASSLYRGASGGETQYF. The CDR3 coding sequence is TGTGCCAGCAGCTTATACAGAGGGGCTAGCGGGGGGGAGACCCAGTACTTC. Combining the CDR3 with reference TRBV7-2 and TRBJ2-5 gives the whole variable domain GAGVSQSPSNKVTEKGKDVELRCDPISGHTALYWYRQSLGQGLEFLIYFQGNSAPDKSGLPSDRFSAERTGGSVSTLTIQRTQQEDSAVYLCASSLYRGASGGETQYFGPGTRLLVL.